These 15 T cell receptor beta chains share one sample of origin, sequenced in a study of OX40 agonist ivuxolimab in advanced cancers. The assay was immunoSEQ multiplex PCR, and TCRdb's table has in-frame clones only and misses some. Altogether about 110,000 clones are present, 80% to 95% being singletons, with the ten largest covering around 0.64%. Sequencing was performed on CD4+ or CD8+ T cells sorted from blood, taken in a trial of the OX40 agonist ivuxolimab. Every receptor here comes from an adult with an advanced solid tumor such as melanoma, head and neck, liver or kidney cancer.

As DNA, the CDR3 is TGTGCCAGTAGTTTTACAGGGGCGCGTTCTCAAGAGACCCAGTACTTC. It encodes CASSFTGARSQETQYF. This sequence joins TRBV19 and TRBJ2-5, with 7 bases that match TRBD1. With 5 bases clipped from V and 2 bases from J, the junction kept 11 bases outside the gene matches. This CDR3 is built from 16 residues. Germline CDR1 is LNHDA and CDR2 is SQIVND (reference sequence).

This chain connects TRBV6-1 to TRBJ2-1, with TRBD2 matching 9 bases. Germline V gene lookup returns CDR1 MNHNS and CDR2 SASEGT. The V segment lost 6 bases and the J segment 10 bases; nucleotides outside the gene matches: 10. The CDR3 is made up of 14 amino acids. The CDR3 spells CASSPGLASWEQFF. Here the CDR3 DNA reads TGTGCCAGCAGCCCGGGACTAGCATCTTGGGAGCAGTTCTTC.

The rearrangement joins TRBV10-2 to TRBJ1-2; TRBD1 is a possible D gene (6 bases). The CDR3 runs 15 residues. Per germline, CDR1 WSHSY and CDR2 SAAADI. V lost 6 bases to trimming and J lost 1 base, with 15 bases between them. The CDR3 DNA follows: TGCGCCAGCAGGAACGGACAGAGTAGTAACTATGGCTACACCTTC. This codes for CASRNGQSSNYGYTF.

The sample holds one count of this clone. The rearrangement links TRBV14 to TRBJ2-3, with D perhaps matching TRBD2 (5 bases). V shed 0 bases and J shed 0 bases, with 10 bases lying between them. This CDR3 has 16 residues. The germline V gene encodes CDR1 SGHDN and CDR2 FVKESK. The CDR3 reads CASSQDHGESTDTQYF. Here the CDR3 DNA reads TGTGCCAGCAGCCAAGATCACGGGGAGAGCACAGATACGCAGTATTTT.

This CDR3 reads CASSPRTVQETQYF. CDR3 sequence (DNA): TGTGCCAGCAGCCCAAGGACAGTTCAAGAGACCCAGTACTTC. The chain links TRBV5-4 to TRBJ2-5; possibly TRBD1 for D (6 bases). V was cut by 4 bases and J by 2 bases, with 12 bases left in between. CDR3 size: 14 residues. Germline loops: CDR1 SGHNT, CDR2 YYREEE (reference sequence).

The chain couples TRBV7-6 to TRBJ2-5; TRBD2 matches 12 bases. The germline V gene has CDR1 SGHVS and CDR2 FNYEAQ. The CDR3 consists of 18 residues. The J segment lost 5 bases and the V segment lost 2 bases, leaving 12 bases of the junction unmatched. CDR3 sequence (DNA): TGTGCCAGCAGCTTACGGGGGACTAGCGGGCCCCCAAGTGAGACCCAGTACTTC. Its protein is CASSLRGTSGPPSETQYF.

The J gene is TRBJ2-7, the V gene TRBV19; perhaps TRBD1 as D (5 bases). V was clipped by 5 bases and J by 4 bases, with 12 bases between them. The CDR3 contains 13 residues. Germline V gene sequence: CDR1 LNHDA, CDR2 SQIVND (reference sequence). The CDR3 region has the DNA TGTGCCAGTAGTTCCGACAGAAATTACGAGCAGTACTTC. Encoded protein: CASSSDRNYEQYF.

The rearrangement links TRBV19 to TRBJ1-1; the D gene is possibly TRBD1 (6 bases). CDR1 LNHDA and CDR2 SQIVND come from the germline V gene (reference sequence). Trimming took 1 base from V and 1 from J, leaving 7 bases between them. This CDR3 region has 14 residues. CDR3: CASSIGTANTEAFF. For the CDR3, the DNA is TGTGCCAGTAGTATAGGGACAGCGAACACTGAAGCTTTCTTT. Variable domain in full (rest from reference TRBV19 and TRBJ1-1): DGGITQSPKYLFRKEGQNVTLSCEQNLNHDAMYWYRQDPGQGLRLIYYSQIVNDFQKGDIAEGYSVSREKKESFPLTVTSAQKNPTAFYLCASSIGTANTEAFFGQGTRLTVV.

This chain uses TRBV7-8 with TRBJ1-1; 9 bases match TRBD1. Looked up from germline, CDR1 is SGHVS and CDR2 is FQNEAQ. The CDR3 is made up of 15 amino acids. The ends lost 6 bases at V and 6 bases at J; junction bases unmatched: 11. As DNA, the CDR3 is TGTGCCAGCAGTCGCCGGACGGGACAGGGATCTGAAGCTTTCTTT. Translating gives CASSRRTGQGSEAFF. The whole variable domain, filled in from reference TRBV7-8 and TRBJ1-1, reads GAGVSQSPRYKVAKRGQDVALRCDPISGHVSLFWYQQALGQGPEFLTYFQNEAQLDKSGLPSDRFFAERPEGSVSTLKIQRTQQEDSAVYLCASSRRTGQGSEAFFGQGTRLTVV.

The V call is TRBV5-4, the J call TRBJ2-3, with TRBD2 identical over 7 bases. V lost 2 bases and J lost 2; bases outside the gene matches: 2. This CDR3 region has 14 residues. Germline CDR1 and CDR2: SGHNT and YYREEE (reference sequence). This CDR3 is CASSFGTNTDTQYF. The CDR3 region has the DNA TGTGCCAGCAGCTTCGGGACTAACACAGATACGCAGTATTTT.

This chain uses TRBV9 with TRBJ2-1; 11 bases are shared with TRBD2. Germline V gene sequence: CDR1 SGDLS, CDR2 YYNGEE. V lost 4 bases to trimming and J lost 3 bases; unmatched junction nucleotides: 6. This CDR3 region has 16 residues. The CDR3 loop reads CASSTLGLAGYNEQFF. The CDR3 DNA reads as TGTGCCAGCAGCACCCTAGGACTAGCGGGCTACAATGAGCAGTTCTTC.

The CDR3 is CAWKAGVETQYF. The CDR3 DNA reads as TGTGCCTGGAAAGCGGGAGTAGAGACCCAGTACTTC. The J gene is TRBJ2-5, the V gene TRBV30, with 8 bases matching TRBD2. J lost 4 bases, V lost 4 bases, and 2 bases had no gene match. Germline assignment: CDR1 GTSNPN and CDR2 SVGIG (reference sequence). This CDR3 is built from 12 residues.

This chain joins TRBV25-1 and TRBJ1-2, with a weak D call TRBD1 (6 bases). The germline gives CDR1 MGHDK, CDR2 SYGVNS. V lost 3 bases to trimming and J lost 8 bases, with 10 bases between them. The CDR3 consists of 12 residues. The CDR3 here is CASSETGFGYTF. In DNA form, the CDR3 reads TGTGCCAGCAGTGAGACAGGTTTCGGCTACACCTTC.

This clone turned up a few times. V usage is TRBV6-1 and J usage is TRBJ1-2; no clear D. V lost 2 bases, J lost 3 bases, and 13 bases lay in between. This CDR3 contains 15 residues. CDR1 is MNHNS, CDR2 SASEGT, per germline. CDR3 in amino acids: CASSEWMVRDYGYTF. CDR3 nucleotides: TGTGCCAGCAGTGAATGGATGGTCCGTGACTATGGCTACACCTTC.

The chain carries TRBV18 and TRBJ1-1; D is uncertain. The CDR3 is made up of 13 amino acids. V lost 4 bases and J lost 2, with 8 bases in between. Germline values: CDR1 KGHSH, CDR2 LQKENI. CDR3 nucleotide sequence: TGTGCCAGCTCACGGATCGAAAACACTGAAGCTTTCTTT. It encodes CASSRIENTEAFF. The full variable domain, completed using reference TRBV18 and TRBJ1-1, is NAGVMQNPRHLVRRRGQEARLRCSPMKGHSHVYWYRQLPEEGLKFMVYLQKENIIDESGMPKERFSAEFPKEGPSILRIQQVVRGDSAAYFCASSRIENTEAFFGQGTRLTVV.